One sample yielded the 11 T cell receptor beta chains listed below, sequenced in a study of neoadjuvant anti-PD-1 for oral cavity cancer. Profiled with immunoSEQ multiplex PCR; TCRdb holds only in-frame clones, not every one. The top ten hold 3% to 4% of the sample, which has some 71,000 clones, around 80% seen once. Sample: PBMCs, taken before nivolumab (anti-PD-1) treatment. The receptors derive from a person aged 35 to 85 with oral cavity squamous cell carcinoma.

The chain combines TRBV6-7 with TRBJ1-2; 8 bases are shared with TRBD1. TRBV6-7 is an ORF for which the function is uncertain. Trimming took 5 bases from V and 5 from J; bases not matched to a gene: 13. The CDR3 is made up of 16 amino acids. Here the CDR3 reads CASSERSRGQNYGYTF. The CDR3 bases are TGTGCCAGCAGTGAACGTTCCAGGGGGCAGAATTATGGCTACACCTTC.

This clone was counted once. The V call is TRBV30, the J call TRBJ2-1; 9 bases align to TRBD2. The germline CDR1 and CDR2 sequences are GTSNPN and SVGIG (reference sequence). This CDR3 comprises 15 residues. V shed 4 bases, J shed 6 bases, and the junction held 10 bases outside the gene matches. The CDR3 is CAWNPLAGGPNEQFF. DNA for the CDR3: TGTGCCTGGAATCCCCTTGCGGGAGGGCCCAATGAGCAGTTCTTC.

This clone was seen a few times. This chain connects TRBV25-1 to TRBJ2-3; no firm D call. The CDR3 is 14 amino acids. CDR1 and CDR2 from the germline V gene are MGHDK and SYGVNS. Trimming removed 4 bases from V and 3 bases from J, with 11 bases in between. The CDR3 coding sequence is TGTGCCAGCAGTGTCCTGGGAAAGACAGATACGCAGTATTTT. Its translation: CASSVLGKTDTQYF.

The CDR3 DNA is TGCGCCAGCAGCCAAGATGTTGGGGGGAGTAGTGGCGAGCAGTACTTC. Encoded protein: CASSQDVGGSSGEQYF. The chain joins TRBV4-1 to TRBJ2-7, with TRBD2 as a possible D gene (6 bases). This CDR3 is 16 amino acids long. Germline V lookup: CDR1 MGHRA, CDR2 YSYEKL. The V end was cut by 0 bases, the J end by 6 bases, with 18 bases between.

The gene calls are TRBV5-5 and TRBJ2-7, with D tentatively TRBD2 (5 bases). V was clipped by 0 bases and J by 2 bases, with 6 bases between them. CDR3 size: 13 residues. Germline V gives CDR1 SGHKS, CDR2 YYEKEE (reference sequence). CDR3 coding DNA: TGTGCCAGCAGCTTGGCGGGGACCTACGAGCAGTACTTC. It codes for CASSLAGTYEQYF. Based on the CDR3 plus reference TRBV5-5 and TRBJ2-7, the full variable domain is DAGVTQSPTHLIKTRGQQVTLRCSPISGHKSVSWYQQVLGQGPQFIFQYYEKEERGRGNFPDRFSARQFPNYSSELNVNALLLGDSALYLCASSLAGTYEQYFGPGTRLTVT.

V and J are TRBV2 and TRBJ1-5; TRBD1 aligns across 9 bases. Unmatched junction bases numbered 5, after V lost 6 bases and J lost 5 bases. The CDR3 covers 14 residues. The germline V gene encodes CDR1 SNHLY and CDR2 FYNNEI. The DNA of the CDR3 is TGTGCCAGCAGCAGGGGACAGGGTCATCAGCCCCAGCATTTT. It specifies CASSRGQGHQPQHF.

The V and J genes are TRBV11-2 and TRBJ2-3, with D possibly matching TRBD2 (6 bases). Deletions cut 4 bases from V and 0 bases from J, with 17 bases between. The V gene's germline CDR1 is SGHAT and CDR2 FQNNGV. This CDR3 is 17 amino acids long. Here the CDR3 DNA reads TGTGCCAGCAGCTCGCCCCGGGAGACTGGAAGCACAGATACGCAGTATTTT. It yields the protein CASSSPRETGSTDTQYF.

V usage is TRBV11-2 and J usage is TRBJ1-3, with D unclear. Germline V gives CDR1 SGHAT, CDR2 FQNNGV. The CDR3 is made up of 13 amino acids. The V end lost 4 bases, the J end lost 4 bases, and 8 bases lay between the germline ends. The CDR3 loop reads CASSSSQGNTIYF. As DNA, the CDR3 is TGTGCCAGCAGCTCATCCCAGGGAAACACCATATATTTT.

J is TRBJ2-1 and V is TRBV7-6; D unresolved. The V end lost 6 bases, the J end lost 0 bases, and 12 bases lay between the germline ends. Germline CDR1 is SGHVS and CDR2 is FNYEAQ. This CDR3 has 15 residues. The DNA of the CDR3 is TGTGCCAGCAGAAAAAGTGTGTTCTCCTACAATGAGCAGTTCTTC. This sequence encodes CASRKSVFSYNEQFF.

This sequence joins TRBV28 and TRBJ2-7; D assignment may be TRBD1 or TRBD2 (6 bases each). The CDR3 covers 14 residues. V lost 7 bases to trimming and J lost 0 bases, with 13 bases between them. CDR1 MDHEN and CDR2 SYDVKM come from the germline V gene. CDR3 in amino acids: CASNRAGSSYEQYF. CDR3 nucleotide sequence: TGTGCCAGCAACAGGGCGGGAAGCTCCTACGAGCAGTACTTC. Based on the CDR3 plus reference TRBV28 and TRBJ2-7, the full variable domain is DVKVTQSSRYLVKRTGEKVFLECVQDMDHENMFWYRQDPGLGLRLIYFSYDVKMKEKGDIPEGYSVSREKKERFSLILESASTNQTSMYLCASNRAGSSYEQYFGPGTRLTVT.

This chain links TRBV5-5 with TRBJ1-6; TRBD1 matches at 9 bases. There are 14 residues in the CDR3. The V segment lost 4 bases and the J segment 7 bases; nucleotides outside the gene matches: 3. Germline values: CDR1 SGHKS, CDR2 YYEKEE (reference sequence). The CDR3 protein is CASSPQGANSPLHF. Here the CDR3 DNA reads TGTGCCAGCAGCCCACAGGGGGCAAATTCACCCCTCCACTTT.